Listed below are T cell receptor beta chains from one sample, sequenced in a study of blood T cell repertoires in COVID-19. Assay: immunoSEQ multiplex PCR; the TCRdb copy retains only in-frame clones and omits some. In the table there are 400,000 to 550,000 clones, around 90% of which are singletons. The sequencing input was PBMCs or T cells enriched from blood (not recorded which). The receptors were sampled from a woman between 18 and 29 years old with acute COVID-19. Each CDR3 is given with its conserved first and last residue. A D gene is named only where the DNA matches it firmly. For some rows the clone size is stated as once, few or many, or as a class when expanded; others skip it.

v_call: TRBV13; clone_size: .; d_call: TRBD1; j_call: TRBJ2-2; cdr3_aa: CASSPRQGTGELFF; cdr3_nt: TGTGCCAGCAGCCCCAGACAGGGGACCGGGGAGCTGTTTTTT
v_call: TRBV19; clone_size: once; d_call: TRBD1; j_call: TRBJ1-2; cdr3_aa: CASSISLYRGDYGYTF; cdr3_nt: TGTGCCAGTAGTATCTCGTTATACAGGGGGGACTATGGCTACACCTTC
v_call: TRBV5-1; clone_size: .; d_call: .; j_call: TRBJ1-5; cdr3_aa: CASSLGSGKPQHF; cdr3_nt: TGCGCCAGCAGCTTGGGTTCCGGGAAGCCCCAGCATTTT
v_call: TRBV11-2; clone_size: .; d_call: TRBD1; j_call: TRBJ2-7; cdr3_aa: CASSPSGQGIHEQYF; cdr3_nt: TGTGCCAGCAGCCCCTCGGGACAGGGAATCCACGAGCAGTACTTC
v_call: TRBV28; clone_size: .; d_call: .; j_call: TRBJ2-2; cdr3_aa: CASSSGPEGTGELFF; cdr3_nt: TGTGCCAGCAGTTCCGGTCCCGAGGGCACCGGGGAGCTGTTTTTT
v_call: TRBV2; clone_size: .; d_call: .; j_call: TRBJ1-2; cdr3_aa: CASSETRYYGYTF; cdr3_nt: TGTGCCAGCAGTGAGACGAGGTACTATGGCTACACCTTC
v_call: TRBV30; clone_size: .; d_call: .; j_call: TRBJ2-7; cdr3_aa: CAWNPHASDEQYF; cdr3_nt: TGTGCCTGGAACCCCCATGCTAGTGACGAGCAGTACTTC
v_call: TRBV7-2; clone_size: .; d_call: .; j_call: TRBJ1-3; cdr3_aa: CASSLDRPPGNTIYF; cdr3_nt: TGTGCCAGCAGCTTGGACAGACCGCCTGGAAACACCATATATTTT
v_call: TRBV30; clone_size: .; d_call: .; j_call: TRBJ2-7; cdr3_aa: CAWSGAYEQYF; cdr3_nt: TGTGCCTGGTCCGGGGCCTACGAGCAGTACTTC
v_call: TRBV18; clone_size: .; d_call: .; j_call: TRBJ1-1; cdr3_aa: CASSPLEDTEAFF; cdr3_nt: TGTGCCAGCTCACCCTTAGAGGACACTGAAGCTTTCTTT
v_call: TRBV19; clone_size: .; d_call: .; j_call: TRBJ1-2; cdr3_aa: CASQGTSNYGYTF; cdr3_nt: TGTGCCAGCCAGGGAACTTCTAACTATGGCTACACCTTC
v_call: TRBV27; clone_size: .; d_call: TRBD1; j_call: TRBJ1-2; cdr3_aa: CASSPGTGFVYGYTF; cdr3_nt: TGTGCCAGCTCCCCCGGGACAGGATTCGTCTATGGCTACACCTTC
v_call: TRBV29-1; clone_size: .; d_call: .; j_call: TRBJ1-3; cdr3_aa: CSVVSDRLPGTIYF; cdr3_nt: TGCAGCGTTGTGTCGGACAGACTACCTGGGACCATATATTTT
v_call: TRBV27; clone_size: .; d_call: .; j_call: TRBJ2-1; cdr3_aa: CASSLSGGYNEQFF; cdr3_nt: TGTGCCAGCAGTTTATCGGGGGGATACAATGAGCAGTTCTTC
v_call: TRBV29-1; clone_size: few; d_call: TRBD1; j_call: TRBJ1-5; cdr3_aa: CSYQQGFDQPQHF; cdr3_nt: TGCAGCTACCAACAGGGGTTTGATCAGCCCCAGCATTTT
v_call: TRBV5-4; clone_size: few; d_call: TRBD1; j_call: TRBJ2-2; cdr3_aa: CASSLDRGGTGELFF; cdr3_nt: TGTGCCAGCAGCTTAGACAGGGGGGGGACCGGGGAGCTGTTTTTT
v_call: TRBV5-1; clone_size: .; d_call: .; j_call: TRBJ2-6; cdr3_aa: CASSSGLASGANVLTF; cdr3_nt: TGCGCCAGCAGCTCCGGTCTCGCATCTGGGGCCAACGTCCTGACTTTC
v_call: TRBV4-2; clone_size: .; d_call: .; j_call: TRBJ2-5; cdr3_aa: CASSQGSVADYQETQYF; cdr3_nt: TGTGCCAGCAGCCAAGGTTCCGTAGCGGATTACCAAGAGACCCAGTACTTC
v_call: TRBV28; clone_size: .; d_call: .; j_call: TRBJ1-1; cdr3_aa: CASSQGHPYTEAFF; cdr3_nt: TGTGCCAGCAGCCAGGGACATCCTTACACTGAAGCTTTCTTT
v_call: TRBV19; clone_size: few; d_call: .; j_call: TRBJ2-3; cdr3_aa: CASNIKGADTQYF; cdr3_nt: TGTGCCAGTAATATAAAGGGGGCAGATACGCAGTATTTT
v_call: TRBV7-9; clone_size: .; d_call: TRBD2; j_call: TRBJ2-3; cdr3_aa: CASSFRRLAGETDTQYF; cdr3_nt: TGTGCCAGCAGCTTTAGGAGACTAGCGGGAGAAACAGATACGCAGTATTTT
v_call: TRBV5-1; clone_size: .; d_call: TRBD2; j_call: TRBJ2-3; cdr3_aa: CASSAGTSGISTDTQYF; cdr3_nt: TGCGCCAGCAGCGCCGGGACTAGCGGGATTAGCACAGATACGCAGTATTTT
v_call: TRBV7-9; clone_size: .; d_call: TRBD2; j_call: TRBJ2-1; cdr3_aa: CASSLEASGGDEQFF; cdr3_nt: TGTGCCAGCAGCTTAGAAGCTAGCGGGGGGGATGAGCAGTTCTTC
v_call: TRBV28; clone_size: .; d_call: TRBD1; j_call: TRBJ2-5; cdr3_aa: CASSPTLRTGLGETQYF; cdr3_nt: TGTGCCAGCAGTCCCACCCTCCGGACAGGGCTGGGGGAGACCCAGTACTTC
v_call: TRBV12-3/TRBV12-4; clone_size: .; d_call: .; j_call: TRBJ1-2; cdr3_aa: CASSLGQGYGYTF; cdr3_nt: TGTGCCAGCAGTTTAGGGCAGGGCTATGGCTACACCTTC
v_call: TRBV30; clone_size: .; d_call: .; j_call: TRBJ2-7; cdr3_aa: CALRGPAPYEQYF; cdr3_nt: TGTGCCTTGCGGGGACCGGCGCCCTACGAGCAGTACTTC
v_call: TRBV19; clone_size: .; d_call: TRBD1; j_call: TRBJ1-5; cdr3_aa: CASTRTGNNQPQHF; cdr3_nt: TGTGCCAGTACCCGGACAGGGAACAATCAGCCCCAGCATTTT
v_call: TRBV6-5; clone_size: .; d_call: .; j_call: TRBJ1-1; cdr3_aa: CASSSSVGGKAFF; cdr3_nt: .
v_call: TRBV4-3; clone_size: once; d_call: TRBD1; j_call: TRBJ1-4; cdr3_aa: CASSQDYGRGRTGWANEKLFF; cdr3_nt: TGCGCCAGCAGCCAAGATTACGGCAGGGGGCGAACAGGCTGGGCTAATGAAAAACTGTTTTTT
v_call: TRBV7-6; clone_size: .; d_call: .; j_call: TRBJ2-1; cdr3_aa: CASSLAQGINEQFF; cdr3_nt: TGTGCCAGCAGCTTGGCACAGGGTATTAATGAGCAGTTCTTC
v_call: TRBV6-1; clone_size: .; d_call: .; j_call: TRBJ2-7; cdr3_aa: CASSEFQGPYEQYF; cdr3_nt: TGTGCCAGCAGTGAATTCCAGGGTCCCTACGAGCAGTACTTC
v_call: TRBV14; clone_size: once; d_call: TRBD1; j_call: TRBJ1-1; cdr3_aa: CASSQETQGGKGNTEAFF; cdr3_nt: TGTGCCAGCAGCCAAGAGACACAGGGGGGAAAAGGGAACACTGAAGCTTTCTTT
v_call: TRBV19; clone_size: .; d_call: .; j_call: TRBJ2-1; cdr3_aa: CASSSRGLDEQFF; cdr3_nt: TGTGCCAGTAGTAGTCGGGGGTTGGATGAGCAGTTCTTC
v_call: TRBV9; clone_size: once; d_call: TRBD2; j_call: TRBJ2-3; cdr3_aa: CASSGHRTSGRGTDTQYF; cdr3_nt: TGTGCCAGCAGCGGACACAGGACTAGCGGGAGGGGAACAGATACGCAGTATTTT
v_call: TRBV3-1/TRBV3-2; clone_size: .; d_call: TRBD1; j_call: TRBJ1-6; cdr3_aa: CASSRRGQGQSPLHF; cdr3_nt: TGTGCCAGCAGCCGCCGAGGACAGGGGCAATCACCCCTCCACTTT
v_call: TRBV10-3; clone_size: few; d_call: TRBD1; j_call: TRBJ1-5; cdr3_aa: CATKGDRLIDQPQHF; cdr3_nt: TGTGCCACCAAGGGGGACAGGCTAATCGATCAGCCCCAGCATTTT
v_call: TRBV2; clone_size: .; d_call: TRBD2; j_call: TRBJ2-1; cdr3_aa: CASSAGTSVRWNEQFF; cdr3_nt: TGTGCCAGCAGTGCTGGGACTAGCGTTCGTTGGAATGAGCAGTTCTTC